One and the same sample provided the 24 T cell receptor beta chains below, sequenced in a study of shared clonotypes between healthy human individuals. Profiling relied on immunoSEQ multiplex PCR, and the TCRdb table lists in-frame clones only, not all of them. The profile shows 200,000 to 250,000 clones, just over 65% of them singletons. The sequencing sample was made of memory CD4+ T cells sorted from blood. Subset here: CD45RA-negative fraction. Receptors originate from a man aged 25-45 years in good health.

The V and J genes are TRBV6-5 and TRBJ2-2, with 7 nucleotides matching TRBD1. The J segment lost 5 bases and the V segment lost 6 bases, leaving 3 bases of the junction unmatched. Germline assignment: CDR1 MNHEY and CDR2 SVGAGI. This CDR3 region has 13 residues. The CDR3 loop reads CASSDRVTGELFF. Written as DNA, the CDR3 is TGTGCCAGCAGCGACAGGGTTACCGGGGAGCTGTTTTTT.

The V call is TRBV27, the J call TRBJ2-5; 8 bases match TRBD1. Germline V gene data show CDR1 as MNHEY and CDR2 as SMNVEV (reference sequence). This CDR3 region has 14 residues. V shed 7 bases, J shed 2 bases, and the junction held 6 bases outside the gene matches. In nucleotides, the CDR3 is TGTGCCAGCAAGATTGGACAGGGACAAGAGACCCAGTACTTC. Translated, it gives CASKIGQGQETQYF.

Ten or more counts support this clone. The J gene is TRBJ1-1, the V gene TRBV6-1; possibly TRBD1 for D (6 bases). The CDR3 extends over 15 amino acids. Deletions cut 4 bases from V and 0 bases from J, with 12 bases between. Germline loops: CDR1 MNHNS, CDR2 SASEGT. The CDR3 DNA reads TGTGCCAGCAGTGGCAGGGGCCCGGTGAACACTGAAGCTTTCTTT. Protein product: CASSGRGPVNTEAFF.

The sample holds a few counts of this clone. V and J are TRBV13 and TRBJ2-7; TRBD2 matches 7 bases. This CDR3 has 13 residues. The V gene's germline CDR1 is PRHDT and CDR2 FYEKMQ (reference sequence). V lost 3 bases, J lost 7 bases, and 6 bases stayed unmatched. The CDR3 reads CASSFSPGGEQYF. The DNA for the CDR3 is TGTGCCAGCAGCTTTAGCCCGGGAGGAGAGCAGTACTTC.

The chain has TRBV2 and TRBJ2-7, with 7 nucleotides matching TRBD1. Germline lookup yields CDR1 SNHLY and CDR2 FYNNEI. J gave up 3 bases and V 5 bases, and 7 bases lay outside the gene matches. There are 14 residues in the CDR3. CDR3 in amino acids: CASSKGAQDYEQYF. The CDR3, as DNA: TGTGCCAGCAGTAAGGGGGCACAGGACTACGAGCAGTACTTC.

In its sample, this clone was seen many times. Different DNA sequences within this sample yield the same CDR3. The rearrangement joins TRBV2 to TRBJ2-3; the D gene is possibly TRBD2 (5 bases). The CDR3 runs 14 residues. Per germline, CDR1 SNHLY and CDR2 FYNNEI. V lost 4 bases to trimming and J lost 1 base, with 9 bases between them. The CDR3: CASSAGIRTDTQYF. In nucleotides, the CDR3 is TGTGCCAGCAGTGCCGGGATACGCACAGATACGCAGTATTTT.

The chain uses TRBV28 and TRBJ2-7; D is perhaps TRBD1 (6 bases). CDR1 is MDHEN and CDR2 is SYDVKM in the germline V gene. The CDR3 spans 13 residues. Trimming took 5 bases from V and 3 from J, leaving 11 bases between them. CDR3 nucleotides: TGTGCCAGCAGTCGCGGACAGCTCTACGAGCAGTACTTC. Protein: CASSRGQLYEQYF.

The rearrangement uses TRBV5-5 and TRBJ1-2, with D uncertain. The V and J ends lost 0 bases and 9 bases respectively, with 15 bases between them. CDR3 length: 14 amino acids. Germline-derived CDR1 and CDR2 are SGHKS and YYEKEE (reference sequence). The CDR3 DNA reads TGTGCCAGCAGCTTGGCCGGAAGTCTGGAGAGCTACACCTTC. Translation: CASSLAGSLESYTF.

This clone has a handful of counts. The CDR3 sequence is CASSAGFGANVLTF. CDR3 coding DNA: TGTGCCAGCAGCGCCGGATTTGGGGCCAACGTCCTGACTTTC. The chain recombines TRBV7-2 with TRBJ2-6; D unclear. CDR1 and CDR2 from the germline V gene are SGHTA and FQGNSA. Trimming left V 5 bases short and J 3 bases short, with 8 bases between. This CDR3 is 14 amino acids long.

The chain combines TRBV7-2 with TRBJ2-7; no clear D. The V end was cut by 6 bases, the J end by 4 bases, with 10 bases between. This CDR3 contains 12 residues. Looked up from germline, CDR1 is SGHTA and CDR2 is FQGNSA. This CDR3 is CASRRDRYEQYF. The CDR3 nucleotides are TGTGCCAGCAGAAGAGACCGTTACGAGCAGTACTTC.

This sequence joins TRBV12-5 and TRBJ2-5; the D gene is possibly TRBD2 (6 bases). Germline lookup yields CDR1 LGHNT and CDR2 FRNRAP. This CDR3 spans 17 amino acids. Trimming shortened V by 1 base and J by 0 bases, and 15 bases separated the two germline ends. The CDR3 sequence: CASGLAGPSGYQETQYF. The DNA for the CDR3 is TGTGCTAGTGGTTTGGCCGGACCGAGCGGGTACCAAGAGACCCAGTACTTC. Using reference TRBV12-5 and TRBJ2-5 for the parts outside the CDR3, the full variable domain is DARVTQTPRHKVTEMGQEVTMRCQPILGHNTVFWYRQTMMQGLELLAYFRNRAPLDDSGMPKDRFSAEMPDATLATLKIQPSEPRDSAVYFCASGLAGPSGYQETQYFGPGTRLLVL.

This rearrangement joins TRBV7-8 to TRBJ2-7; D may be TRBD1 (5 bases). Germline-derived CDR1 and CDR2 are SGHVS and FQNEAQ. Trimming took 3 bases from V and 1 from J, leaving 19 bases between them. CDR3 length: 17 residues. The CDR3 spells CASSLVGLKPISYEQYF. DNA of the CDR3: TGTGCCAGCAGCTTGGTGGGGCTTAAACCCATTTCCTACGAGCAGTACTTC.

This clone was counted a single time. This chain links TRBV5-4 with TRBJ2-2; TRBD2 might be the D (6 bases). The CDR3 length is 16 residues. V was pared by 1 base and J by 6 bases, with 16 bases between. Germline V gene lookup returns CDR1 SGHNT and CDR2 YYREEE (reference sequence). CDR3 protein: CASSLISGVKAGELFF. The CDR3 coding sequence is TGTGCCAGCAGCTTGATTTCGGGAGTGAAGGCCGGGGAGCTGTTTTTT.

A single count supports this clone. The chain recombines TRBV5-6 with TRBJ1-1; a possible D gene is TRBD1 (6 bases). CDR3 length: 17 amino acids. Germline V gene sequence: CDR1 SGHDT, CDR2 YYEEEE. V dropped 3 bases and J dropped 4 bases, with 22 bases sitting between them. CDR3 DNA: TGTGCCAGCAGCTCGTACCAGGGGTCTGCCGGGTTCACTGAAGCTTTCTTT. Protein: CASSSYQGSAGFTEAFF. Drawing the rest from reference TRBV5-6 and TRBJ1-1, the complete variable domain is DAGVTQSPTHLIKTRGQQVTLRCSPKSGHDTVSWYQQALGQGPQFIFQYYEEEERQRGNFPDRFSGHQFPNYSSELNVNALLLGDSALYLCASSSYQGSAGFTEAFFGQGTRLTVV.

Many counts were recorded for this clone. V and J are TRBV4-1 and TRBJ2-6; weak D call: TRBD1 (6 bases). From germline, CDR1 is MGHRA and CDR2 YSYEKL. The CDR3 runs to 17 residues. V was trimmed by 1 base and J by 0 bases, leaving 10 bases between them. The CDR3 spells CASSQVLGGSGANVLTF. The CDR3 DNA follows: TGCGCCAGCAGCCAAGTATTAGGGGGCTCTGGGGCCAACGTCCTGACTTTC.

The chain recombines TRBV6-1 with TRBJ2-7, with no clear D. The germline gives CDR1 MNHNS, CDR2 SASEGT. The CDR3 length is 14 residues. The V gene lost 2 bases and the J gene lost 0 bases, with 8 bases spanning the gap. The CDR3 is CASSEFRTSYEQYF. As DNA, the CDR3 is TGTGCCAGCAGTGAATTCCGGACCTCCTACGAGCAGTACTTC.

There are a few counts of this clone. V is TRBV28 and J is TRBJ1-5; unclear D gene. Looked up from germline, CDR1 is MDHEN and CDR2 is SYDVKM. The CDR3 is 22 amino acids. V was pared by 5 bases and J by 3 bases, with 35 bases between. In nucleotides, the CDR3 is TGTGCCAGCAGTCGAATTTGGGGTTCTGGGGTTAGACGGACGCGTTCCAATCAGCCCCAGCATTTT. Translating gives CASSRIWGSGVRRTRSNQPQHF.

V gene TRBV6-1 combines with J gene TRBJ2-7, with D perhaps matching TRBD1 (5 bases). V lost 8 bases, J lost 1 base, and 9 bases lay in between. The CDR3 is made up of 12 amino acids. Germline CDR1 and CDR2: MNHNS and SASEGT. CDR3 protein: CASRAGSYEQYF. For the CDR3, the DNA is TGTGCCAGCCGGGCAGGGTCCTACGAGCAGTACTTC.

There are a few counts of this clone. The chain carries TRBV28 and TRBJ1-1; D remains unclear. The V and J ends lost 2 bases and 1 base respectively, with 8 bases between them. Germline loops: CDR1 MDHEN, CDR2 SYDVKM. The CDR3 sequence is 14 residues long. The CDR3 nucleotides are TGTGCCAGCAGTTTAACTCGGGAGAACACTGAAGCTTTCTTT. This gives the protein CASSLTRENTEAFF.

This clone was detected a few times. The genes are TRBV5-4 and TRBJ2-1; 7 bases match TRBD2. Trimming took 1 base from V and 5 from J; bases not matched to a gene: 3. The germline gives CDR1 SGHNT, CDR2 YYREEE (reference sequence). The CDR3 contains 14 residues. For the CDR3, the DNA is TGTGCCAGCAGCTTGACCGGGACTAACAATGAGCAGTTCTTC. This codes for CASSLTGTNNEQFF.

The V call is TRBV29-1, the J call TRBJ1-1, with a possible D match to TRBD1 (6 bases). CDR1 and CDR2 from the germline V gene are SQVTM and ANQGSEA. V lost 3 bases, J lost 1 base, and 15 bases lay in between. This CDR3 is 15 amino acids long. The DNA of the CDR3 is TGCAGCGTTGACCGGGGGCAGATTAGGAACACTGAAGCTTTCTTT. Its translation: CSVDRGQIRNTEAFF.

This clone was found many times. V gene TRBV10-1 combines with J gene TRBJ2-7, with 9 bases that match TRBD1. V was pared by 6 bases and J by 3 bases, with 3 bases of the junction left unmatched. CDR1 and CDR2 (germline): WNHNN, SYGVQD (reference sequence). There are 13 residues in the CDR3. The CDR3 spells CASSSGQGYEQYF. DNA of the CDR3: TGCGCCAGCAGCTCGGGACAGGGCTACGAGCAGTACTTC.

The CDR3 nucleotides read TGTGCCAGCGTAGCGGGGAGCTCCTACAATGAGCAGTTCTTC. Translation: CASVAGSSYNEQFF. The rearrangement joins TRBV6-6 to TRBJ2-1, with 8 bases fitting TRBD2. Trimming cost V 8 bases and J 0 bases; bases outside gene matches: 3. The CDR3 extends over 14 amino acids. Germline-derived CDR1 and CDR2 are MNHNY and SVGAGI (reference sequence).

V usage is TRBV18 and J usage is TRBJ1-3; a weak D match, TRBD1 (5 bases). This CDR3 contains 14 residues. The V and J ends lost 3 bases and 2 bases respectively, with 8 bases between them. Per germline, CDR1 KGHSH and CDR2 LQKENI. CDR3 sequence: CASSPQGAGNTIYF. The CDR3 bases are TGTGCCAGCTCACCCCAGGGAGCTGGAAACACCATATATTTT.